This T cell receptor beta chain derives from a study of blood T cell repertoires in COVID-19. Overall study: Collection of acute and convalescent COVID-19 samples took place in the United States, Italy and Spain. T cells, B-cell-depleted T cells, or PBMCs provided the cDNA or gDNA that served as material.

Seattle patients were enrolled during active infection and followed longitudinally. CDR3 size: 14 residues. Germline V gene lookup returns CDR1 MNHEY and CDR2 SMNVEV (reference sequence). Trimming took 3 bases from V and 7 from J; bases not matched to a gene: 2. Per the original data handling: Quantification of nucleated cells was approximated via reference gene primer amplification. The assay was immunoSEQ multiplex PCR, and TCRdb's table has in-frame clones only and misses some. V and J calls and clone size are copied from that table; D and trimming were computed from the DNA. The table includes some 350,000 clones, 80% to 90% detected once.

Sequencing was performed on peripheral blood. This chain joins TRBV27 and TRBJ1-4; 10 bases agree with TRBD1. The receptor was derived from a woman in her 30s with COVID-19, enrolled during active disease. The CDR3 DNA reads as TGTGCCAGCAGTTTTGGGACAGGGGTTGAAAAACTGTTTTTT. Protein sequence: CASSFGTGVEKLFF.